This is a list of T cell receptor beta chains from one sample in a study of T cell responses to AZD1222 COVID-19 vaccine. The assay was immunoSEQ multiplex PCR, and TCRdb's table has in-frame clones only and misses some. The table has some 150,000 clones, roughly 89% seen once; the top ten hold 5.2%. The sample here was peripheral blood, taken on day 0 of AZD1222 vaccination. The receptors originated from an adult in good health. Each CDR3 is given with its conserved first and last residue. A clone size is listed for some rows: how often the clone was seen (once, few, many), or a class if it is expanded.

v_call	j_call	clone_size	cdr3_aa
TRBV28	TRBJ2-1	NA	CASTQGPGYNEQFF
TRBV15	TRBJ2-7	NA	CATSRDAQQGSYEQYF
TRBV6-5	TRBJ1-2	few	CASRTAGGDGYTF
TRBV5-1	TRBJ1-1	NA	CASSYTGSRGTEAFF
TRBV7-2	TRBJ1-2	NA	CASSPTVQGYGYTF
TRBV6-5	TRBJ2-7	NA	CASRRQGTQYF
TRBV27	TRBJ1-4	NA	CASSFIPGQGYEKLFF
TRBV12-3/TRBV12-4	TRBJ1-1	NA	CASSRTANTEAFF
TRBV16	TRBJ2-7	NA	CASSHIGTSSYEQYF
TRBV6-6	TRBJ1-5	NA	CASSYGESNQPQHF
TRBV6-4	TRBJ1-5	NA	CASSPGSNQPQHF
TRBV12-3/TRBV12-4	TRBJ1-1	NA	CASSLRGDAFF
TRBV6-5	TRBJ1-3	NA	CASRSGFTGNTIYF
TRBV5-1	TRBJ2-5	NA	CASSFPSGGGETQYF
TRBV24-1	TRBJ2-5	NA	CATSENGGEETQYF
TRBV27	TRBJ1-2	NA	CASSLYGGGYGYTF
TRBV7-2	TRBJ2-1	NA	CASSLEALVYRYEQFF
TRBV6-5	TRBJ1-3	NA	CASSPTGNTIYF
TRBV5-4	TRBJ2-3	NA	CASSFTSGSTDTQYF
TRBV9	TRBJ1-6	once	CASSVGPRDRNSPLHF
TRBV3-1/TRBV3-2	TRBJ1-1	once	CASSQGVDGEAFF
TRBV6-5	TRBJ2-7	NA	CASSSTGGPYEQYF
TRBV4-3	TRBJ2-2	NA	CASSQDNANTGELFF
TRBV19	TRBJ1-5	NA	CATGWSNQPQHF
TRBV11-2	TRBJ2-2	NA	CASSLDRGHTGELFF
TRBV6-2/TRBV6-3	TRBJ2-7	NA	CASSRTGGADGYEQYF
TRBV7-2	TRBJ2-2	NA	CASSLEGRTGELFF
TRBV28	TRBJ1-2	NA	CASSFLAEPQSGGYTF
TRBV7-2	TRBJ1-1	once	CASSRRRDRGTEAFF
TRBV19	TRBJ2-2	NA	CASSPLAGGPTGELFF
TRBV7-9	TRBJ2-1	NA	CASSRTSVYNEQFF
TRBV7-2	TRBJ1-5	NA	CASSSGGNNQPQHF
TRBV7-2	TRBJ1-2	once	CASRQAGGHGYTF
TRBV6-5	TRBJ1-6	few	CASSTEYNSPLHF
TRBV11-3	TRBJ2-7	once	CASSCMVMFYEQYF
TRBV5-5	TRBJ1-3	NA	CASSRRDSGNTIYF
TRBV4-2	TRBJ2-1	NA	CASSQGNRPQGEQFF
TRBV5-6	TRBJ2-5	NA	CASSRRTAQETQYF
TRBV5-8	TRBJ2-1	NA	CASSHGLDRGGEQFF
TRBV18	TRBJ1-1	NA	CASSPGSRVTGRIGDTEAFF
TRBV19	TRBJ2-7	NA	CASSLAGGPLYEQYF
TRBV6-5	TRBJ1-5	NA	CASRVRQGINQPQHF
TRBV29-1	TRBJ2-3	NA	CSVEGPTRIDTQYF
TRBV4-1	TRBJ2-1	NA	CASSQEGTGVYNEQFF
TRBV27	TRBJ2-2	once	CASSLSAFGGAGELFF
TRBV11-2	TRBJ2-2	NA	CASSLDDGAGELFF
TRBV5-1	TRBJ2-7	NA	CASNPDRSSYEQYF
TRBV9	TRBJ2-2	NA	CASSVDHLYGELFF
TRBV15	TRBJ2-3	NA	CATSRARTSGTDTQYF